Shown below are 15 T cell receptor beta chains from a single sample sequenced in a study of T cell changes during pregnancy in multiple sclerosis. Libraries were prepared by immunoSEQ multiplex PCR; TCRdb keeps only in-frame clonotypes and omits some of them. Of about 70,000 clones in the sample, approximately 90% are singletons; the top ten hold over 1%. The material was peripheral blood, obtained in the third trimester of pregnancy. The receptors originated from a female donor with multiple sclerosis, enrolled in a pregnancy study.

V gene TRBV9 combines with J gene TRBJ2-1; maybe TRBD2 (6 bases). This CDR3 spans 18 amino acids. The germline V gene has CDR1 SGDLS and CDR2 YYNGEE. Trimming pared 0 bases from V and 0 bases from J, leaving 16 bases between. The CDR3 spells CASSVATTGTPSYNEQFF. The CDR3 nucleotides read TGTGCCAGCAGCGTAGCTACGACCGGGACTCCCTCCTACAATGAGCAGTTCTTC.

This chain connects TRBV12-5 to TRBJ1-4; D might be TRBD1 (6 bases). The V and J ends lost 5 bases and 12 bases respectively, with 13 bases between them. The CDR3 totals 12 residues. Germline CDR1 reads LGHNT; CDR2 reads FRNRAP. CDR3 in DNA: TGTGCTAGTGGTCCGCCTACAGGGCAACTGTTTTTT. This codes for CASGPPTGQLFF.

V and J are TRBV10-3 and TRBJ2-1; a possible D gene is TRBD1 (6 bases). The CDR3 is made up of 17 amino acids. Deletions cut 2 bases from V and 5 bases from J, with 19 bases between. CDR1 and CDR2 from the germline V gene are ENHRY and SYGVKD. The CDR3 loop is CAISEPRLKGQNNEQFF. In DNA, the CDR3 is TGTGCCATCAGTGAGCCTCGACTCAAAGGACAGAACAATGAGCAGTTCTTC.

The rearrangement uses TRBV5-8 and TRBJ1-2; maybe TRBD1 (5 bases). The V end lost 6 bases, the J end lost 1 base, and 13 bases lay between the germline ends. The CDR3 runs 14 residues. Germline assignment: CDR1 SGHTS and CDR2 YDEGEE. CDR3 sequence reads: CASTRGDFNYGYTF. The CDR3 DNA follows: TGTGCCAGCACCCGGGGGGACTTTAACTATGGCTACACCTTC.

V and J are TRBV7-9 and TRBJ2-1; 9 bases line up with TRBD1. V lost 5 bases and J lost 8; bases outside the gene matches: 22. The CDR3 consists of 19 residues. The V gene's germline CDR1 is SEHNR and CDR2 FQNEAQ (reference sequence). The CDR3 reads CASSIQKGQGKGHGDEQFF. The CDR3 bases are TGTGCCAGCAGCATACAGAAAGGACAGGGGAAGGGACATGGAGATGAGCAGTTCTTC. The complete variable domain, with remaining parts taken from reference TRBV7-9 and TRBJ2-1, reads DTGVSQNPRHKITKRGQNVTFRCDPISEHNRLYWYRQTLGQGPEFLTYFQNEAQLEKSRLLSDRFSAERPKGSFSTLEIQRTEQGDSAMYLCASSIQKGQGKGHGDEQFFGPGTRLTVL.

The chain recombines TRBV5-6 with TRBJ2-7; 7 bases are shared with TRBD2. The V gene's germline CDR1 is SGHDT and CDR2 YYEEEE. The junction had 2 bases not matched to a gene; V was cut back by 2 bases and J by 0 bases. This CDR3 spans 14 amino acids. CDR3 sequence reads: CASSLAGNSYEQYF. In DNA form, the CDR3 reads TGTGCCAGCAGCTTAGCGGGAAACTCCTACGAGCAGTACTTC. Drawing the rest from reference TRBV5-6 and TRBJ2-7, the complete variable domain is DAGVTQSPTHLIKTRGQQVTLRCSPKSGHDTVSWYQQALGQGPQFIFQYYEEEERQRGNFPDRFSGHQFPNYSSELNVNALLLGDSALYLCASSLAGNSYEQYFGPGTRLTVT.

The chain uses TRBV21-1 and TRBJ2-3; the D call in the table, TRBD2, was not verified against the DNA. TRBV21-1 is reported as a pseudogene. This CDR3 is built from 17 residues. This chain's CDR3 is CASSKAGLAGGTDTQYF. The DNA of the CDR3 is TGTGCCAGCAGCAAAGCGGGCCTAGCGGGAGGCACAGATACGCAGTATTTT.

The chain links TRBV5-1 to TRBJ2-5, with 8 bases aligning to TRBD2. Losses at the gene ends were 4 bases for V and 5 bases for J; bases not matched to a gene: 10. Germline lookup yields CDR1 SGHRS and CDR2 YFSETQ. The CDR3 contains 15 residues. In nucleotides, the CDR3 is TGCGCCAGCAGCCCGGCAGCAGCGGGAGTGGAGACCCAGTACTTC. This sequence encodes CASSPAAAGVETQYF.

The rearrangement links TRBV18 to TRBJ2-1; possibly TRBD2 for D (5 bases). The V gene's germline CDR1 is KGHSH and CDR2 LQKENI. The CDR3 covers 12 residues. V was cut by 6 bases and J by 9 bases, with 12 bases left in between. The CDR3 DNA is TGTGCCAGCTCGTGGGAGTTAGGTGAGCAGTTCTTC. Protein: CASSWELGEQFF.

This CDR3 reads CASTRTSGYEQYF. The CDR3 nucleotides read TGTGCCAGCACCCGGACTAGCGGCTACGAGCAGTACTTC. The chain couples TRBV2 to TRBJ2-7; 10 nucleotides align to TRBD2. CDR3 length equals 13 residues. The V and J ends lost 7 bases and 3 bases, in that order; junction bases with no gene match: 3. Germline-derived CDR1 and CDR2 are SNHLY and FYNNEI.

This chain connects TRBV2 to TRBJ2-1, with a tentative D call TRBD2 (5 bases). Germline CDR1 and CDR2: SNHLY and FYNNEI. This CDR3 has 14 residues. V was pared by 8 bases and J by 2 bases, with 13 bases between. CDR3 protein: CASEGTVTYNEQFF. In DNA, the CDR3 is TGTGCCAGCGAGGGAACAGTTACCTACAATGAGCAGTTCTTC.

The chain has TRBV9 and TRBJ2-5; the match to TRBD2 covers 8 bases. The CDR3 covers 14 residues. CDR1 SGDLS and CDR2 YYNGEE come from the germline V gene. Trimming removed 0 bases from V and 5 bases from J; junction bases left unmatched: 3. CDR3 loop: CASSVAGGPETQYF. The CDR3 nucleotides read TGTGCCAGCAGCGTAGCGGGAGGGCCCGAGACCCAGTACTTC. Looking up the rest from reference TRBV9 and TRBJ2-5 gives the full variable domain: DSGVTQTPKHLITATGQRVTLRCSPRSGDLSVYWYQQSLDQGLQFLIQYYNGEERAKGNILERFSAQQFPDLHSELNLSSLELGDSALYFCASSVAGGPETQYFGPGTRLLVL.

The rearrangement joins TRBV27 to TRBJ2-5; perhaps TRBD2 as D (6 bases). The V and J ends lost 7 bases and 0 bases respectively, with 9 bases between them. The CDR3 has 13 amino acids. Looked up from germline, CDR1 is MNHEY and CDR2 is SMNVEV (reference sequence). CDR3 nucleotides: TGTGCCAGCAAGGAGGGTCACCAAGAGACCCAGTACTTC. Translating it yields CASKEGHQETQYF.

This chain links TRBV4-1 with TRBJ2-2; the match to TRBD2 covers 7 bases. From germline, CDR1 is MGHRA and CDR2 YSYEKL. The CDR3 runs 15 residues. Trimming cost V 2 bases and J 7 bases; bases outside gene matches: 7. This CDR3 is CASSQRLAYVGELFF. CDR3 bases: TGCGCCAGCAGCCAAAGACTAGCCTACGTCGGGGAGCTGTTTTTT.

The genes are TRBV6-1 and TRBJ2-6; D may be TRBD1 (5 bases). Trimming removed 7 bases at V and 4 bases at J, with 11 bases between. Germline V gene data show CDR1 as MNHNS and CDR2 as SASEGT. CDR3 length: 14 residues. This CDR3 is CASKIGAGANVLTF. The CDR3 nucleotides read TGTGCCAGCAAAATAGGGGCGGGGGCCAACGTCCTGACTTTC.